This T cell receptor (beta chain) is drawn from a study of OX40 agonist ivuxolimab in advanced cancers. Study-wide background: Six ivuxolimab dose levels, 0.01 to 10 mg/kg, were given intravenously every 2 weeks. Patients receiving dose escalation had hepatocellular carcinoma, melanoma, renal cell or head and neck cancer. Findings and caveats of the study: The authors also found low normalized T-cell clonal expansion in some nonresponders.

As regards this clone: The antigen is unknown.

Autoimmune disease history or systemic immunosuppression barred patients. Per the germline V gene, CDR1 is LNHDA and CDR2 is SQIVND (reference sequence). V lost 5 bases and J lost 0; bases outside the gene matches: 7. The CDR3 contains 18 residues. Profiling relied on immunoSEQ multiplex PCR, and the TCRdb table lists in-frame clones only, not all of them. The sample lists some 58,000 clones, 87% occurring once. The sample was CD4+ or CD8+ T cells sorted from blood, taken in a trial of the OX40 agonist ivuxolimab. This chain joins TRBV19 and TRBJ2-4, with 13 bases aligning to TRBD2. This sequence originates from an adult with an advanced solid tumor such as melanoma, head and neck, liver or kidney cancer. The CDR3 DNA follows: TGTGCCAGTAGTGGACTACTAGCGGGAGGGCTAGCCAAAAACATTCAGTACTTC. It yields the protein CASSGLLAGGLAKNIQYF.